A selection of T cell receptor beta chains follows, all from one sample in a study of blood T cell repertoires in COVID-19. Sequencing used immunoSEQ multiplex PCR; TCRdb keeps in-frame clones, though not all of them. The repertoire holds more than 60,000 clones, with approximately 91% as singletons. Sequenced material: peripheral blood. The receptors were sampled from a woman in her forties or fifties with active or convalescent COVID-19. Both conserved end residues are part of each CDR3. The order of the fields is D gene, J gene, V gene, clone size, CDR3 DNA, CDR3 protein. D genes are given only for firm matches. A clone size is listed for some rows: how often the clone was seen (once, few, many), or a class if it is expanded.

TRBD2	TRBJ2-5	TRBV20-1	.	TGCAGTGCTAGTCTGCGGGAGACCTATCAAGAGACCCAGTACTTC	CSASLRETYQETQYF
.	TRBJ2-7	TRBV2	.	TGTGCCAGCAGTGGACAGGTGGACTACGAGCAGTACTTC	CASSGQVDYEQYF
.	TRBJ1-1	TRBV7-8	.	TGTGCCAGCAGCGAACCTCCTTTGACAGGGAACACTGAAGCTTTCTTT	CASSEPPLTGNTEAFF
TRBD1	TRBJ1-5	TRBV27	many	TGTGCCAGCAGTTTTCAGGGGGGTCGAGAGGGTCAGCCCCAGCATTTT	CASSFQGGREGQPQHF
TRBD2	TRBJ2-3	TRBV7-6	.	TGTGCCAGCAGCCCCACTAGCGGTCGCACAGATACGCAGTATTTT	CASSPTSGRTDTQYF
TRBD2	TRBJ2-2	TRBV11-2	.	TGTGCCAGCAGCGTACTAGCGGGAGGATTCGCCGGGGAGCTGTTTTTT	CASSVLAGGFAGELFF
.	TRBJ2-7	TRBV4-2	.	TGTGCCAGCAGCCCAGACACTTATCGCCTCTACGAGCAGTACTTC	CASSPDTYRLYEQYF
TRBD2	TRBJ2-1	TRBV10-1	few	TGCGCCAGCAGTGGTAGCGGGAGGTCCTACAATGAGCAGTTCTTC	CASSGSGRSYNEQFF
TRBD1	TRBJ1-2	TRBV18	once	TGTGCCAGCTCACCACAGAAGGGACAGGGAATTGGCTACACCTTC	CASSPQKGQGIGYTF
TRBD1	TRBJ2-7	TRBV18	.	TGTGCCAGCTCAGCGGGACAGGGGTTCTACGAGCAGTACTTC	CASSAGQGFYEQYF
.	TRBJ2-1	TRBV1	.	TGCACAAGCACTCTTTTAGCGGGAGGCAATGAGCAGTTCTTC	CTSTLLAGGNEQFF
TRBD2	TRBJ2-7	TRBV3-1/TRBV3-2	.	TGTGCCAGCAGCCCCCGCCTGAGGAGCGGGAGCGGGTCCTACGAGCAGTACTTC	CASSPRLRSGSGSYEQYF
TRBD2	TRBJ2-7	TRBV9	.	TGTGCCAGCGGAGCGGGAGACCCCTACGAGCAGTACTTC	CASGAGDPYEQYF
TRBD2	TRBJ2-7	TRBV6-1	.	TGTGCCAGCAGAGAAGGGACTAGCGCGTCCTACGAGCAGTACTTC	CASREGTSASYEQYF
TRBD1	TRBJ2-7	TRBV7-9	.	TGTGCCAGCAGCTTCACAGGGGGTGCGAACTACGAGCAGTACTTC	CASSFTGGANYEQYF
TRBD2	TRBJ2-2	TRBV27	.	TGTGCCAGCAGTTTTCTAGCGGGAGTAGCCGGGGAGCTGTTTTTT	CASSFLAGVAGELFF
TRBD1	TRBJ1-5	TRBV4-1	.	TGCGCCAGCAGCCAAGATTTCGGGACAGGACTTCAGCCCCAGCATTTT	CASSQDFGTGLQPQHF
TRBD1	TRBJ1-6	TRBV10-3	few	TGTGCCATCTGGGACAGGACGGCCTATAATTCACCCCTCCACTTT	CAIWDRTAYNSPLHF
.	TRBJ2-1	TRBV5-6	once	TGTGCCAGCAGCTTGGGGGCGGGCTCCTACAATGAGCAGTTCTTC	CASSLGAGSYNEQFF
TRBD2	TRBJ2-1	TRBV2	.	TGTGCCAGCAGCTATGTCCGGACTAGCGGGATTGAGCAGTTCTTC	CASSYVRTSGIEQFF
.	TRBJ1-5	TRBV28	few	TGTGCCAGCAGTTTCCGGGACATTTACCTCAATAGCAATCAGCCCCAGCATTTT	CASSFRDIYLNSNQPQHF
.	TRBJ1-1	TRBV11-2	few	TGTGCCAGCAGCTTACAGGGGATGAACACTGAAGCTTTCTTT	CASSLQGMNTEAFF
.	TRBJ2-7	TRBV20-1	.	TGCAGTGCTAGCGGGGCCTACGAGCAGTACTTC	CSASGAYEQYF
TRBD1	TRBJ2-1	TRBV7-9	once	TGTGCCAGCAGCCCCCAGGGGGCAGGGTACAATGAGCAGTTCTTC	CASSPQGAGYNEQFF
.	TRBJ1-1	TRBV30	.	TGTGCCTGGAGTGTACTATCGAACACTGAAGCTTTCTTT	CAWSVLSNTEAFF
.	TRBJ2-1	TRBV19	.	TGTGCCAGTAGTATGTCACAGATAGGCTACAATGAGCAGTTCTTC	CASSMSQIGYNEQFF
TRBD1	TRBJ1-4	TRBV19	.	TGTGCCAGTGGAGACAGGGGCGATGAAAAACTGTTTTTT	CASGDRGDEKLFF
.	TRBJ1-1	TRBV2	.	TGTGCCAGCAAAATGTCGGAGGAGACGAACACTGAAGCTTTCTTT	CASKMSEETNTEAFF
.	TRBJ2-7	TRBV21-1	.	TGTGCCAGCAGCATCAAAGTGTCTAGCGTTACCTACGAGCAGTACTTC	CASSIKVSSVTYEQYF
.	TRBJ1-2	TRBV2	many	TGTGCCAGCAGTGAAGAGGGGTGGGGCTACACCTTC	CASSEEGWGYTF
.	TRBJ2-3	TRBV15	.	TGTGCCACCAGAGGCGGACAAGGCACAGATACGCAGTATTTT	CATRGGQGTDTQYF
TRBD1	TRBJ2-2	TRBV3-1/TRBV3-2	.	TGTGCCAGCAGCCAAGATTCGGGACAGGTCACCGGGGAGCTGTTTTTT	CASSQDSGQVTGELFF
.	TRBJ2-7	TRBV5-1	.	TGCGCCAGCAGCTTCGATATCGGCGAGCAGTACTTC	CASSFDIGEQYF
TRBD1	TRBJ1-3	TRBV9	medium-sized	TGTGCCAGCAGCGTAGAGACAGGGTCTGGAAACACCATATATTTT	CASSVETGSGNTIYF
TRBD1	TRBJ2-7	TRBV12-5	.	TGTGCTAGTGGTTTGGTAATGTTGGGGGGGACAGGGGTGTGCGAGCAGTACTTC	CASGLVMLGGTGVCEQYF
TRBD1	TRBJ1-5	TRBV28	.	TGTGCCAGCACCACAGGGGCCATCGAGCAGCCCCAGCATTTT	CASTTGAIEQPQHF
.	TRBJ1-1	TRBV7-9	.	TGTGCCAGCAGCTGGATTGGCGGGGACACTGAAGCTTTCTTT	CASSWIGGDTEAFF
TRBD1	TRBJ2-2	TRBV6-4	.	TGTGCCAGCAGTGAACAGGGGGCCGGGGAGCTGTTTTTT	CASSEQGAGELFF
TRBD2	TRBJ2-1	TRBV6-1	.	TGTGCCAGCAGTGGCTCCCGTTTATTAGCGGGAGGGAACAATGAGCAGTTCTTC	CASSGSRLLAGGNNEQFF
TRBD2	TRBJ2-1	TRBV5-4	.	TGTGCCAGCAGCCTGGGGACTAGCGGGACCTCCTACAATGAGCAGTTCTTC	CASSLGTSGTSYNEQFF
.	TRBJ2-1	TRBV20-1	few	TGCAGTGCTAGTGAGAGTCGCGGATACAATGAGCAGTTCTTC	CSASESRGYNEQFF
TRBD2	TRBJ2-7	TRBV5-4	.	TGTGCCAGCAGCGCCCCAACTAGCGACTCCTACGAGCAGTACTTC	CASSAPTSDSYEQYF
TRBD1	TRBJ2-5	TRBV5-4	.	TGTGCCAGCAGCCTGGGACAGAGCCAAGAGACCCAGTACTTC	CASSLGQSQETQYF
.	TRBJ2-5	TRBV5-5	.	TGTGCCAGCAGCTTGTCTTCAGGGGCCGGAGAGACCCAGTACTTC	CASSLSSGAGETQYF